Sequencing of this T cell receptor beta chain was carried out in a study of shared clonotypes between healthy human individuals. Study-wide background: The cohort comprised a couple of women and a few men. Their ages spanned 18 to 49 years.

Produced via immunoSEQ multiplex PCR; TCRdb's table is partial and in-frame only. The sample lists roughly 1,800,000 clones; just under 95% were seen once. In regard to this clone: Its target is unknown. Other DNA variants within this sample encode the same CDR3.

The CDR3 runs 12 residues. Trimming took 0 bases from V and 6 from J, leaving 6 bases between them. Germline V CDR1 and CDR2: SGDLS, YYNGEE. Broader study findings: Clonotypes not shared had lower generation probabilities than those common to all four donors.

Naive CD8 cells lacked CD45RO and underwent positive selection for CCR7, leaving out terminally differentiated effector memory CD45RA+ cells. Sequencing used naive CD8+ T cells sorted from blood. The rearrangement uses TRBV9 and TRBJ1-1; D may be TRBD1 (5 bases). This receptor was taken from a young man in good health. CDR3 bases: TGTGCCAGCAGCGTAGGGGGCTCTGAAGCTTTCTTT. Protein product: CASSVGGSEAFF.